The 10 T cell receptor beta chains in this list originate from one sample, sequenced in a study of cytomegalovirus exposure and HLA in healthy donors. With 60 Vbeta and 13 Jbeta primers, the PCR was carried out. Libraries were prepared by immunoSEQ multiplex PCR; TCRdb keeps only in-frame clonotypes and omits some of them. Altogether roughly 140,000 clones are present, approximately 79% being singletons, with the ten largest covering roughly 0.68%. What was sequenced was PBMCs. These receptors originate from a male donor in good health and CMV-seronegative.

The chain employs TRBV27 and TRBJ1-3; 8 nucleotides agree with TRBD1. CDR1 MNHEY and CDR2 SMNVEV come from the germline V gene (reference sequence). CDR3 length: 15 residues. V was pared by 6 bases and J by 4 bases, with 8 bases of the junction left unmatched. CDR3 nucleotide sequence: TGTGCCAGCAGACGAGGACAGGGTGGGGGAAACACCATATATTTT. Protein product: CASRRGQGGGNTIYF.

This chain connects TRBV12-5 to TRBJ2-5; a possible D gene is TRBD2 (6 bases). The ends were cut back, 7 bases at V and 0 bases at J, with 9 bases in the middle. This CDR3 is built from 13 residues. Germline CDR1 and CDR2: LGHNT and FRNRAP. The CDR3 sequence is CASAGGYQETQYF. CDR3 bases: TGTGCTAGTGCCGGAGGGTACCAAGAGACCCAGTACTTC.

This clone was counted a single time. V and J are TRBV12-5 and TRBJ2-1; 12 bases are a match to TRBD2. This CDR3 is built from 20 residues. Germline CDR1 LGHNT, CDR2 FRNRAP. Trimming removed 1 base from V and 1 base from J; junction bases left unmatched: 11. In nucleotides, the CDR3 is TGTGCTAGTGGTTTGGCATTGACTAGCGGGAGCCTGGGATCCTACAATGAGCAGTTCTTC. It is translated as CASGLALTSGSLGSYNEQFF.

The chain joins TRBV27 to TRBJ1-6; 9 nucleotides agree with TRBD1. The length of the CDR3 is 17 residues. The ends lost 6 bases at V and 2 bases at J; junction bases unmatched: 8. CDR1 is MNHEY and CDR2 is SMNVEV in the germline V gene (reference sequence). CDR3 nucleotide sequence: TGTGCCAGCAGACCTGACAGGGGGGGGACCTATAATTCACCCCTCCACTTT. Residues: CASRPDRGGTYNSPLHF.

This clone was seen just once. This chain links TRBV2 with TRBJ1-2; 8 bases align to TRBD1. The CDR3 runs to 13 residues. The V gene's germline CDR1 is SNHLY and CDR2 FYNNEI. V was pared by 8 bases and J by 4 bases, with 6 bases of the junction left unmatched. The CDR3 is CASGQGTSYGYTF. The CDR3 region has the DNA TGTGCCAGCGGACAGGGTACGAGCTATGGCTACACCTTC.

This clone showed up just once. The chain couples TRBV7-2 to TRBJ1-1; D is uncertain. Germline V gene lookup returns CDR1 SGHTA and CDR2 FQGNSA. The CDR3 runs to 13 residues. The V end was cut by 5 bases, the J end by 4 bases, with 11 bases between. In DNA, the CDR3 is TGTGCCAGCAGCCCCGGTTTTGTCACTGAAGCTTTCTTT. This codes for CASSPGFVTEAFF.

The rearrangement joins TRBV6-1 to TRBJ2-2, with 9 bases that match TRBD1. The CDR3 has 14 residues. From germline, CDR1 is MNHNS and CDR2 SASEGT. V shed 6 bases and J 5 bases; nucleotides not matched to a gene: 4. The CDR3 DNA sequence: TGTGCCAGCAGCGTGACAGGGGGAACCGGGGAGCTGTTTTTT. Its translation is CASSVTGGTGELFF.

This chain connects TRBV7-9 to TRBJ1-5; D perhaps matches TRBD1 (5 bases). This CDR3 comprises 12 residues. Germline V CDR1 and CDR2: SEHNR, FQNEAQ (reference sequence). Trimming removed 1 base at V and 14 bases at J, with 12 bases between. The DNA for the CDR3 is TGTGCCAGCAGCTTAGATGACAGACCTAAGCATTTT. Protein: CASSLDDRPKHF.

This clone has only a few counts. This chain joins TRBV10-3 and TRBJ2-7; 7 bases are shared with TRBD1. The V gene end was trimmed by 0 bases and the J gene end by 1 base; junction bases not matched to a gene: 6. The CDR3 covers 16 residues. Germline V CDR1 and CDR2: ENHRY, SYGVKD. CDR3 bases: TGTGCCATCAGTGAGTCGAGACAGGGTATTTCCTACGAGCAGTACTTC. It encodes CAISESRQGISYEQYF.

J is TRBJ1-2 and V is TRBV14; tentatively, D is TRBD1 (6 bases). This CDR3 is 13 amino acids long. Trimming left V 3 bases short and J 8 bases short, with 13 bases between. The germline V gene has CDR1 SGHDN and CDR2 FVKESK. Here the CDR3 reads CASSQTGERGYTF. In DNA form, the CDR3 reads TGTGCCAGCAGCCAGACAGGAGAGCGGGGCTACACCTTC. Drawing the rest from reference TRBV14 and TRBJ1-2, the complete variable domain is EAGVTQFPSHSVIEKGQTVTLRCDPISGHDNLYWYRRVMGKEIKFLLHFVKESKQDESGMPNNRFLAERTGGTYSTLKVQPAELEDSGVYFCASSQTGERGYTFGSGTRLTVV.